The clone carrying this T cell receptor beta chain came up once. The entry originates in a study of CD8 T cells in Susac syndrome. RNA totalling roughly 0.45 to 1 ug underwent reverse transcription with random hexamers. MiXCR, applied by TCRdb to the immunoSEQ multiplex PCR reads, yields one record per CDR3 protein. This table has around 200,000 distinct CDR3 sequences, 95% appearing once. Trimming removed 4 bases from V and 5 bases from J, with 14 bases in between. Germline values: CDR1 MNHNY, CDR2 SVGAGI (reference sequence). The CDR3 is made up of 14 amino acids. The specimen was CD4+ T cells from PBMCs. The source of this sequence is a human donor in good health. This rearrangement joins TRBV6-6 to TRBJ2-5, with TRBD2 as a possible D gene (6 bases). The CDR3 sequence: CASSFGTSQETQYF. CDR3 in DNA: TGTGCCAGCAGTTTCGGGACTTCCCAGGAGACCCAGTACTTC.